One sample yielded the 19 T cell receptor beta chains listed below, sequenced in a study of regulatory T cells in long-lasting Graves disease. Time point: newly diagnosed GD, antithyroid drugs for less than 3 months. With RNA extracted from PBMCs as input, the TCR library was made. Arm-PCR of CDR3 regions and iRepertoire HTBI primers were the basis on which TCR beta libraries were built. Using its own MiXCR run on the multiplex PCR reads, TCRdb lists one record per CDR3 protein. The table includes more than 450,000 distinct CDR3 sequences, 15% to 20% detected once. The same data also contributed to another study, on T cells in Graves' hyperthyroidism and ophthalmopathy.

Sample: peripheral blood mononuclear cells (PBMCs), taken at new diagnosis, from a patient treated with antithyroid drugs. These receptors were collected from a man between 35 and 55 years old with Graves disease.

Comments on this clonotype: A much larger clonotype is one base distant, so this may be a read error. The rearrangement uses TRBV10-3 and TRBJ2-1; 10 nucleotides align to TRBD2. CDR1 and CDR2 from the germline V gene are ENHRY and SYGVKD. The CDR3 has 16 amino acids. This CDR3 reads CASSEHSGRRFGQQFF. For the CDR3, the DNA is TGTGCCAGCAGTGAACATAGCGGGAGGAGGTTTGGGCAGCAGTTCTTC.

This clonotype was found many times. A junction boundary mismatches the germline segment, possibly from a read error. The chain couples TRBV7-7 to TRBJ2-3, with TRBD2 matching over 10 bases. The length of the CDR3 is 15 residues. Per germline, CDR1 SSHAT and CDR2 FNYEAQ (reference sequence). DNA for the CDR3: TGTGCTAGCAGCCCCACTAGCGGGACGACAGATACGCAGTATTTT. Its translation is CASSPTSGTTDTQYF.

This clonotype was seen ten or more times. The CDR3 DNA reads TGTGCCAGCAGTTATCACAGGGGCCTAGCCAAAAACATTCAGTACTTC. Its protein product is CASSYHRGLAKNIQYF. The rearrangement uses TRBV28 and TRBJ2-4; 7 bases are shared with TRBD1. Unmatched junction bases numbered 6, after V lost 4 bases and J lost 0 bases. In germline, CDR1 is MDHEN, CDR2 SYDVKM. CDR3 length: 16 amino acids.

This clonotype was seen ten or more times. V is TRBV10-3 and J is TRBJ1-5, with D possibly matching TRBD1 (6 bases). Germline CDR1 ENHRY, CDR2 SYGVKD. The CDR3 contains 15 residues. V dropped 4 bases and J dropped 3 bases, with 13 bases sitting between them. CDR3 DNA sequence: TGTGCCATCAGTGTAGGGGGTGGACCCAATCAGCCCCAGCATTTT. Amino acid sequence: CAISVGGGPNQPQHF.

This clonotype was recorded a few times. This chain links TRBV5-1 with TRBJ1-6; 7 bases are a match to TRBD1. With 4 bases clipped from V and 6 bases from J, the junction kept 10 bases outside the gene matches. The CDR3 is 16 residues long. Looked up from germline, CDR1 is SGHRS and CDR2 is YFSETQ. The CDR3 protein is CASSPSPTGTNSPLHF. Here the CDR3 DNA reads TGCGCCAGCAGCCCCTCACCGACAGGGACTAATTCACCCCTCCACTTT. Filled out from reference TRBV5-1 and TRBJ1-6, the complete variable domain reads KAGVTQTPRYLIKTRGQQVTLSCSPISGHRSVSWYQQTPGQGLQFLFEYFSETQRNKGNFPGRFSGRQFSNSRSEMNVSTLELGDSALYLCASSPSPTGTNSPLHFGNGTRLTVT.

The V and J genes are TRBV19 and TRBJ1-5, with no clear D. Germline V gene lookup returns CDR1 LNHDA and CDR2 SQIVND (reference sequence). CDR3 size: 15 residues. Trimming removed 5 bases at V and 0 bases at J, with 11 bases between. The CDR3 reads CASSAAIYSNQPQHF. CDR3 nucleotides: TGTGCCAGTAGTGCAGCAATATATAGCAATCAGCCCCAGCATTTT.

This clonotype appeared many times. V and J are TRBV2 and TRBJ1-2, with 10 bases fitting TRBD1. Trimming cost V 7 bases and J 7 bases; bases outside gene matches: 6. Germline CDR1 is SNHLY and CDR2 is FYNNEI. This CDR3 region has 13 residues. CDR3 nucleotides: TGTGCCAGCACCCGGGACAGGGGAAGTGGCTACACCTTC. This gives the protein CASTRDRGSGYTF.

This clonotype appeared a few times. V is TRBV29-1 and J is TRBJ2-1; TRBD2 matches 10 bases. The germline V gene encodes CDR1 SQVTM and CDR2 ANQGSEA. With V trimmed by 7 bases and J by 0 bases, 3 bases remained unmatched. CDR3 length: 14 residues. The CDR3 DNA follows: TGCAGCGCCGTAGCGGGAGGCTCCTACAATGAGCAGTTCTTC. Protein: CSAVAGGSYNEQFF.

In this sample, this clonotype turned up a few times. The chain is built from TRBV28 and TRBJ1-6, with 10 nucleotides matching TRBD1. V was clipped by 7 bases and J by 9 bases; unmatched bases: 3. Per germline, CDR1 MDHEN and CDR2 SYDVKM. The CDR3 has 13 amino acids. CDR3 amino acids: CASTGTGVSPLHF. In DNA form, the CDR3 reads TGTGCCAGCACCGGGACAGGGGTTTCACCCCTCCACTTT.

This clonotype was seen ten or more times. J is TRBJ2-2 and V is TRBV7-3; no firm D call. V was trimmed by 6 bases and J by 2 bases, leaving 13 bases between them. CDR3 length: 15 residues. Germline CDR1 SGHTA, CDR2 FQGTGA. The CDR3 sequence: CASSPAPRNTGELFF. In DNA, the CDR3 is TGTGCCAGCAGTCCGGCGCCCCGAAACACCGGGGAGCTGTTTTTT.

The rearrangement uses TRBV6-1 and TRBJ2-1; D is perhaps TRBD1 (7 bases). Germline V gene lookup returns CDR1 MNHNS and CDR2 SASEGT. The V end lost 5 bases, the J end lost 5 bases, and 25 bases lay between the germline ends. CDR3 length: 18 residues. The CDR3 coding sequence is TGTGCCAGCAGTCCTGCCCAGGGGGGTAGCGGTCTGAACAATGAGCAGTTCTTC. Amino acid sequence: CASSPAQGGSGLNNEQFF.

The chain joins TRBV7-2 to TRBJ2-1, with 11 bases that match TRBD2. Losses at the gene ends were 5 bases for V and 5 bases for J; bases not matched to a gene: 5. CDR1 is SGHTA and CDR2 is FQGNSA in the germline V gene. CDR3 length: 15 residues. The CDR3 here is CASSGSTSGNNEQFF. In nucleotides, the CDR3 is TGTGCCAGCAGCGGGTCGACTAGCGGGAACAATGAGCAGTTCTTC. Together with reference TRBV7-2 and TRBJ2-1, the CDR3 gives the full variable domain: GAGVSQSPSNKVTEKGKDVELRCDPISGHTALYWYRQSLGQGLEFLIYFQGNSAPDKSGLPSDRFSAERTGGSVSTLTIQRTQQEDSAVYLCASSGSTSGNNEQFFGPGTRLTVL.

This clonotype was found many times. The chain has TRBV7-3 and TRBJ2-7, with 10 bases aligning to TRBD2. This CDR3 is built from 13 residues. V lost 4 bases to trimming and J lost 6 bases; unmatched junction nucleotides: 3. The germline CDR1 and CDR2 sequences are SGHTA and FQGTGA. For the CDR3, the DNA is TGTGCCAGCAGCTCGGGACTAGCGCGCGAGCAGTACTTC. It is translated as CASSSGLAREQYF.

This rearrangement joins TRBV16 to TRBJ2-4; D is undetermined. V dropped 4 bases and J dropped 0 bases, with 13 bases sitting between them. The CDR3 runs to 16 residues. The germline CDR1 and CDR2 sequences are KGHSY and FQNENV. CDR3 bases: TGTGCCAGCAGCCCACCCCCGACAAGAGCCAAAAACATTCAGTACTTC. It yields the protein CASSPPPTRAKNIQYF.

The J gene is TRBJ2-2, the V gene TRBV12-3 or TRBV12-4, with TRBD1 as a possible D gene (6 bases). The V and J ends lost 6 bases and 2 bases respectively, with 10 bases between them. The CDR3 length is 14 residues. The CDR3 DNA sequence: TGTGCCAGCAGACTCAGGGGCAACACCGGGGAGCTGTTTTTT. Translation gives CASRLRGNTGELFF.

The chain recombines TRBV6-5 with TRBJ2-7; D perhaps matches TRBD1 (5 bases). The length of the CDR3 is 16 residues. Trimming removed 2 bases from V and 3 bases from J, with 17 bases in between. Germline V gives CDR1 MNHEY, CDR2 SVGAGI. The CDR3 loop is CASSYLAGLIIYEQYF. The DNA of the CDR3 is TGTGCCAGCAGTTACCTCGCAGGGCTTATTATCTACGAGCAGTACTTC.

This clonotype turned up a few times. The chain couples TRBV10-2 to TRBJ2-1; possible D gene TRBD2, 5 bases. Germline V lookup: CDR1 WSHSY, CDR2 SAAADI. This CDR3 comprises 15 residues. V lost 5 bases and J 9 bases, leaving 20 bases between the germline ends. The chain's CDR3 is CASSSFGISVAEQFF. The CDR3 coding sequence is TGCGCCAGCAGTAGCTTTGGGATTAGCGTGGCTGAGCAGTTCTTC.

This clonotype was seen many times. This chain connects TRBV28 to TRBJ2-1, with D perhaps TRBD2 (6 bases). The CDR3 consists of 16 residues. CDR1 and CDR2 (germline): MDHEN, SYDVKM. Trimming removed 7 bases from V and 1 base from J, with 17 bases in between. The CDR3 sequence: CASTPLGRGSYNEQFF. The CDR3 region has the DNA TGTGCCAGCACCCCTTTAGGGCGGGGATCCTACAATGAGCAGTTCTTC.

This clonotype came up a few times. CDR3: CASSERIQEDGNTIYF. CDR3 sequence (DNA): TGTGCCAGCAGCGAGAGGATCCAGGAAGATGGAAACACCATATATTTT. This chain links TRBV9 with TRBJ1-3; D not certain. From germline, CDR1 is SGDLS and CDR2 YYNGEE. V was shortened by 3 bases and J by 3 bases, with 16 bases between the two germline ends. The CDR3 has 16 amino acids.